The clone carrying this T cell receptor beta chain was recorded a few times. What it recognizes is unknown. The data originate from a study of cytomegalovirus exposure and HLA in healthy donors. Primers for the PCR totalled 60 Vbeta and 13 Jbeta. Sequenced by immunoSEQ multiplex PCR; TCRdb stores in-frame clones only, minus some. The data show 100,000 to 150,000 clones, over 60% seen once. Broader study findings: By a later analysis, the bulk of CMV-associated TCR beta chains appeared HLA-restricted. A later analysis linked a missense DCLRE1C variant to TCR beta V- and J-gene trimming. There were several of the most significant clusters that appeared linked to common viral pathogens in a later analysis.

The ends lost 5 bases at V and 3 bases at J; junction bases unmatched: 3. The germline gives CDR1 SGHTA, CDR2 FQGTGA. The length of the CDR3 is 15 residues. The TCR comes from a man in his sixties in good health and CMV-seropositive. Material for sequencing was PBMCs. V and J are TRBV7-3 and TRBJ1-3; 11 bases fit TRBD1. Here the CDR3 DNA reads TGTGCCAGCAGCGGACAGGGGGCAAGTGGAAACACCATATATTTT. Amino acid sequence: CASSGQGASGNTIYF.